The 15 T cell receptor beta chains listed next were all sequenced from one sample in a study of OX40 agonist ivuxolimab in advanced cancers. Assay: immunoSEQ multiplex PCR; the TCRdb copy retains only in-frame clones and omits some. The sample holds 70,000 to 95,000 clones, 90% to 95% seen once. Specimen: CD4+ or CD8+ T cells sorted from blood, collected in a trial of the OX40 agonist ivuxolimab. These receptors were collected from an adult with an advanced solid tumor such as melanoma, head and neck, liver or kidney cancer.

CDR3 region: CSVALSTAFSYEQYF. In DNA form, the CDR3 reads TGCAGCGTTGCCCTATCGACAGCGTTTTCCTACGAGCAGTACTTC. This sequence joins TRBV29-1 and TRBJ2-7; possibly TRBD1 for D (5 bases). The CDR3 extends over 15 amino acids. Germline CDR1 reads SQVTM; CDR2 reads ANQGSEA. With 4 bases removed from V and 1 base from J, the gap between germline ends came to 17 bases.

This chain uses TRBV4-1 with TRBJ2-3; D is possibly TRBD2 (7 bases). Germline CDR1 reads MGHRA; CDR2 reads YSYEKL. This CDR3 is built from 18 residues. V lost 0 bases to trimming and J lost 1 base, with 17 bases between them. CDR3 nucleotides: TGCGCCAGCAGCCAAGATCGTCGGGGGGCGATCCGCACAGATACGCAGTATTTT. Its protein is CASSQDRRGAIRTDTQYF.

The chain is built from TRBV6-5 and TRBJ2-5, with 10 bases identical to TRBD2. Losses at the gene ends were 4 bases for V and 6 bases for J; bases not matched to a gene: 8. The V gene's germline CDR1 is MNHEY and CDR2 SVGAGI. The CDR3 length is 15 residues. CDR3 DNA: TGTGCCAGCAGTTTGAGCGGGGGGGCACGGAAGACCCAGTACTTC. Translation: CASSLSGGARKTQYF.

This sequence joins TRBV6-5 and TRBJ1-1; a possible D gene is TRBD1 (5 bases). This CDR3 is built from 14 residues. Germline loops: CDR1 MNHEY, CDR2 SVGAGI. Trimming pared 5 bases from V and 1 base from J, leaving 11 bases between. This CDR3 reads CASSPRRGNTEAFF. DNA of the CDR3: TGTGCCAGCAGTCCTCGTAGGGGGAACACTGAAGCTTTCTTT.

As regards this clone: This sample also contains other DNA sequences that code for the same CDR3. This chain connects TRBV5-1 to TRBJ2-7; D assignment may be TRBD1 or TRBD2 (6 bases each). This CDR3 comprises 14 residues. The V end was cut by 0 bases, the J end by 3 bases, with 10 bases between. Germline V CDR1 and CDR2: SGHRS, YFSETQ. The CDR3 spells CASSLGGGGYEQYF. The CDR3 coding sequence is TGCGCCAGCAGCTTGGGAGGGGGAGGCTACGAGCAGTACTTC.

The J gene is TRBJ1-6, the V gene TRBV11-2; tentatively, D is TRBD1 (5 bases). Per the germline V gene, CDR1 is SGHAT and CDR2 is FQNNGV. The CDR3 spans 15 residues. Trimming pared 1 base from V and 10 bases from J, leaving 14 bases between. Here the CDR3 DNA reads TGTGCCAGCAGCTTAGGCAGGGCCTTAGGGTCACCCCTCCACTTT. It translates to CASSLGRALGSPLHF.

The rearrangement joins TRBV5-6 to TRBJ1-1, with TRBD1 matching over 7 bases. Trimming removed 4 bases from V and 6 bases from J; junction bases left unmatched: 12. Germline V CDR1 and CDR2: SGHDT, YYEEEE. The CDR3 length is 15 residues. Written as DNA, the CDR3 is TGTGCCAGCAGCCGAGGGGGCCAGGGACTTCCTGAAGCTTTCTTT. Protein: CASSRGGQGLPEAFF.

V is TRBV27 and J is TRBJ1-5; maybe TRBD1 (5 bases). This CDR3 spans 14 amino acids. Germline CDR1 is MNHEY and CDR2 is SMNVEV (reference sequence). V was pared by 5 bases and J by 0 bases, with 8 bases between. CDR3 sequence (DNA): TGTGCCAGCAGTGGGACCTATAGCAATCAGCCCCAGCATTTT. It specifies CASSGTYSNQPQHF.

A word on this clone: The junction differs from germline at one of its ends, possibly a read error. This sample includes further DNA sequences coding for the same CDR3. The J gene is TRBJ1-1, the V gene TRBV6-5, with D possibly TRBD1 on 5 matching bases. CDR3 length: 14 residues. The V gene's germline CDR1 is MNHEY and CDR2 SVGAGI. CDR3: CASSYGGAYTEAFF. The CDR3 nucleotides read TGTGCCAGCAGTTACGGCGGGGCCTACACTGAAGCCTTCTTT.

Comments on this clone: Additional DNA sequences in this sample encode the identical CDR3. The V and J genes are TRBV19 and TRBJ1-5; D is unresolved. The germline gives CDR1 LNHDA, CDR2 SQIVND (reference sequence). Deletions cut 1 base from V and 4 bases from J, with 5 bases between. CDR3 length: 13 amino acids. Here the CDR3 reads CASSIGGNQPQHF. The CDR3 DNA sequence: TGTGCCAGTAGTATAGGGGGAAATCAGCCCCAGCATTTT.

The genes are TRBV29-1 and TRBJ2-7; D is undetermined. Germline lookup yields CDR1 SQVTM and CDR2 ANQGSEA. This CDR3 has 15 amino acids. Trimming stripped 0 bases from V and 6 bases from J, with 18 bases between. The CDR3 protein is CSVEDGSGRPGEQYF. The CDR3 DNA follows: TGCAGCGTTGAAGATGGCTCCGGGCGCCCCGGCGAGCAGTACTTC.

As concerns this clone: Other DNA sequences within the sample encode an identical CDR3. This rearrangement joins TRBV27 to TRBJ2-7; D uncertain. This CDR3 is 11 amino acids long. Per the germline V gene, CDR1 is MNHEY and CDR2 is SMNVEV (reference sequence). V shed 6 bases and J shed 3 bases, with 6 bases lying between them. This CDR3 is CASSFGYEQYF. The DNA for the CDR3 is TGTGCCAGCAGCTTCGGCTACGAGCAGTACTTC.

On this clone itself: This sample also contains other DNA sequences that code for the same CDR3. The V gene is TRBV6-5, the J gene TRBJ2-2; D remains unclear. The CDR3 is 13 residues long. CDR1 is MNHEY and CDR2 is SVGAGI in the germline V gene. V was cut by 2 bases and J by 6 bases, with 7 bases left in between. The CDR3 bases are TGTGCCAGCAGTTACAGCTCCGCCGGGGAGCTGTTTTTT. Its protein product is CASSYSSAGELFF.

The chain combines TRBV27 with TRBJ2-7; 7 nucleotides agree with TRBD2. V shed 0 bases and J 2 bases; nucleotides not matched to a gene: 7. The CDR3 has 16 amino acids. Germline V gives CDR1 MNHEY, CDR2 SMNVEV (reference sequence). The CDR3 DNA reads as TGTGCCAGCAGTTTATCGGGGGGGGACCATCCCTACGAGCAGTACTTC. This translates into CASSLSGGDHPYEQYF.

The J gene is TRBJ2-3, the V gene TRBV15, with D possibly TRBD2 on 5 matching bases. V gave up 1 base and J gave up 1 base, with 12 bases separating them. The CDR3 is made up of 16 amino acids. The V gene's germline CDR1 is LNHNV and CDR2 YYDKDF (reference sequence). In nucleotides, the CDR3 is TGTGCCACCAGCAGAGTGCCAGGACTTCGCACAGATACGCAGTATTTT. Encoded protein: CATSRVPGLRTDTQYF.